Presented here are 8 T cell receptor beta chains from one specimen sequenced in a study of T cell changes during pregnancy in multiple sclerosis. Assay used: immunoSEQ multiplex PCR; TCRdb lists only in-frame clones, some missing. The sample includes about 73,000 clones, around 92% of them seen just once. The specimen was peripheral blood, collected in the third trimester of pregnancy. These receptors were obtained from a female donor in good health, enrolled as a control in a pregnancy study.

The V gene is TRBV27, the J gene TRBJ1-4, with a possible D match to TRBD1 (6 bases). The length of the CDR3 is 14 residues. V lost 7 bases, J lost 3 bases, and 12 bases lay in between. Germline assignment: CDR1 MNHEY and CDR2 SMNVEV (reference sequence). CDR3 amino acids: CASKTGFANEKLFF. The CDR3 nucleotides are TGTGCCAGCAAAACAGGGTTTGCTAATGAAAAACTGTTTTTT.

The chain links TRBV10-3 to TRBJ2-5; a possible D gene is TRBD2 (7 bases). Germline V CDR1 and CDR2: ENHRY, SYGVKD. The CDR3 runs to 13 residues. Trimming pared 8 bases from V and 2 bases from J, leaving 12 bases between. The CDR3 nucleotides read TGTGCCATCCGCGAGGGGGGGCAAGAGACCCAGTACTTC. Protein product: CAIREGGQETQYF.

The chain joins TRBV19 to TRBJ2-3, with 8 bases aligning to TRBD2. The CDR3 spans 16 residues. The ends lost 3 bases at V and 3 bases at J; junction bases unmatched: 8. Germline V gene lookup returns CDR1 LNHDA and CDR2 SQIVND (reference sequence). For the CDR3, the DNA is TGTGCCAGTAGTATGACGAGCGGGAGAGGAACAGATACGCAGTATTTT. Translation: CASSMTSGRGTDTQYF.

The chain is built from TRBV7-9 and TRBJ2-1; TRBD2 matches at 7 bases. From germline, CDR1 is SEHNR and CDR2 FQNEAQ (reference sequence). The CDR3 has 14 amino acids. The trim removed 5 bases at V and 6 bases at J, leaving 7 bases unmatched. This CDR3 reads CASSERTRTNEQFF. CDR3 nucleotide sequence: TGTGCCAGCAGCGAGCGGACTAGGACCAATGAGCAGTTCTTC.

The count of this clone is one. The chain carries TRBV29-1 and TRBJ2-7, with 9 positions matching TRBD2. Germline V gives CDR1 SQVTM, CDR2 ANQGSEA. This CDR3 is 13 amino acids long. V lost 6 bases and J lost 3; bases outside the gene matches: 6. The CDR3: CSVVAGVDYEQYF. CDR3 sequence (DNA): TGCAGCGTCGTAGCGGGAGTCGACTACGAGCAGTACTTC.

In this sample, this clone turned up a few times. This chain links TRBV19 with TRBJ1-1; the D is unclear. With 5 bases removed from V and 8 bases from J, the gap between germline ends came to 18 bases. CDR1 and CDR2 from the germline V gene are LNHDA and SQIVND (reference sequence). The CDR3 runs to 14 residues. Here the CDR3 DNA reads TGTGCCAGTAGTGGCCGGGGAGGGCCCCAGGAAGCTTTCTTT. Its translation is CASSGRGGPQEAFF. The complete variable domain, with remaining parts taken from reference TRBV19 and TRBJ1-1, reads DGGITQSPKYLFRKEGQNVTLSCEQNLNHDAMYWYRQDPGQGLRLIYYSQIVNDFQKGDIAEGYSVSREKKESFPLTVTSAQKNPTAFYLCASSGRGGPQEAFFGQGTRLTVV.

This chain links TRBV6-5 with TRBJ1-1, with D perhaps TRBD1 (5 bases). The CDR3 has 14 residues. V was shortened by 5 bases and J by 3 bases, with 13 bases between the two germline ends. The germline gives CDR1 MNHEY, CDR2 SVGAGI. Here the CDR3 reads CASSESSGYTEAFF. The CDR3 DNA reads TGTGCCAGCAGTGAATCGTCAGGGTACACTGAAGCTTTCTTT.

The chain is built from TRBV4-1 and TRBJ2-5; 10 bases fit TRBD2. Germline CDR1 is MGHRA and CDR2 is YSYEKL. V lost 4 bases and J lost 2; bases outside the gene matches: 13. CDR3 length: 18 residues. The CDR3, as DNA: TGCGCCAGCAGCCTCAAAGGCCGAGCGGGGGGGGGACAAGAGACCCAGTACTTC. Amino acid sequence: CASSLKGRAGGGQETQYF.